The 2 T cell receptor beta chains in this list originate from one sample, sequenced in a study of identical twins. A single record per CDR3 protein comes from TCRdb applying MiXCR to the 5' RACE reads. Here the sample spans around 240,000 distinct CDR3 sequences, around 7% being singletons. This sample was shared with a second study, whose subject was yellow fever vaccine responses in identical twins.

Sequences were obtained from memory (CD45RO+) T cells sorted from blood. The source is a woman aged 18-29 years in good health.

In its sample, this clonotype was seen a few times. The chain recombines TRBV3-1 with TRBJ2-5; the D is unclear. This CDR3 comprises 15 residues. The V end was cut by 0 bases, the J end by 5 bases, with 13 bases between. CDR1 is LGHDT and CDR2 is YNNKEL in the germline V gene (reference sequence). The DNA of the CDR3 is TGTGCCAGCAGCCAAGATTTGGCCAGCGTGGAGACCCAGTACTTC. It is translated as CASSQDLASVETQYF.

Ten or more counts support this clonotype. J is TRBJ1-1 and V is TRBV20-1; D not resolved. This CDR3 is built from 11 residues. The germline gives CDR1 DFQATT, CDR2 SNEGSKA (reference sequence). Trimming cost V 1 base and J 1 base, with 1 base left between them. The CDR3 coding sequence is TGCAGTGCTAGAGGGAACACTGAAGCTTTCTTT. It specifies CSARGNTEAFF.